A single sample is the source of the 27 T cell receptor beta chains below, sequenced in a study of CD8+CD57+ T cells in acquired aplastic anemia. CDR3 and TCR beta VDJ profiling relied on genomic DNA as the template. TCRdb recomputed calls from the reads with MiXCR, one row per CDR3 protein. Counted here are about 130,000 distinct CDR3 sequences, around 48% occurring once; the ten biggest clones make up 2% to 3%. The sequencing sample was made of sorted CD4+, CD8+, or CD8+CD57+ T cells (not recorded which) from PBMCs. The receptors shown here come from a human donor in good health, serving as a control.

The chain couples TRBV24-1 to TRBJ1-2; TRBD1 aligns across 7 bases. CDR3 length equals 14 residues. The J segment lost 9 bases and the V segment lost 2 bases, leaving 8 bases of the junction unmatched. Germline values: CDR1 KGHDR, CDR2 SFDVKD. The CDR3 here is CATSDSHRGVSYTF. For the CDR3, the DNA is TGTGCCACCAGTGATTCCCACAGGGGTGTGAGCTACACCTTC.

The V and J genes are TRBV10-3 and TRBJ2-7; TRBD1 matches at 10 bases. The V gene's germline CDR1 is ENHRY and CDR2 SYGVKD. CDR3 length: 15 amino acids. The junction had 7 bases not matched to a gene; V was cut back by 6 bases and J by 2 bases. For the CDR3, the DNA is TGTGCCATCAGCGTAGACAGGGGGCTAGCCTACGAGCAGTACTTC. Its translation is CAISVDRGLAYEQYF.

This clonotype has at least ten counts. This chain connects TRBV4-3 to TRBJ2-2; TRBD2 agrees at 7 bases. Per germline, CDR1 LGHNA and CDR2 YSLEER. The ends lost 3 bases at V and 7 bases at J; junction bases unmatched: 8. The CDR3 is 15 amino acids. The CDR3 DNA reads as TGCGCCAGCAGCCAGCGACGGGGGGACGGCGGGGAGCTGTTTTTT. It encodes CASSQRRGDGGELFF.

This chain connects TRBV12-3 or TRBV12-4 to TRBJ2-5, with a possible D match to TRBD1 (6 bases). Trimming removed 5 bases from V and 5 bases from J, with 18 bases in between. This CDR3 has 15 residues. The CDR3 here is CASSKWNRADETQYF. The CDR3 DNA follows: TGTGCCAGCAGTAAGTGGAACAGGGCGGATGAGACCCAGTACTTC.

The gene calls are TRBV11-1 and TRBJ2-3; TRBD2 matches at 10 bases. The J segment lost 6 bases and the V segment lost 5 bases, leaving 8 bases of the junction unmatched. The CDR3 contains 15 residues. Germline values: CDR1 SGHAT, CDR2 FQDESV (reference sequence). As DNA, the CDR3 is TGTGCCAGCAGCCCCGGAGCGGGGGGGCCTGATACGCAGTATTTT. The encoded protein is CASSPGAGGPDTQYF. Combining the CDR3 with reference TRBV11-1 and TRBJ2-3 gives the whole variable domain EAEVAQSPRYKITEKSQAVAFWCDPISGHATLYWYRQILGQGPELLVQFQDESVVDDSQLPKDRFSAERLKGVDSTLKIQPAELGDSAMYLCASSPGAGGPDTQYFGPGTRLTVL.

The genes are TRBV15 and TRBJ2-2; unclear D gene. The CDR3 runs 13 residues. Germline V gene lookup returns CDR1 LNHNV and CDR2 YYDKDF (reference sequence). V gave up 0 bases and J gave up 3 bases, with 2 bases separating them. This CDR3 reads CATSRDYTGELFF. CDR3 nucleotide sequence: TGTGCCACCAGCAGAGACTACACCGGGGAGCTGTTTTTT.

For this clonotype: A much more abundant neighbour one base away suggests this may be a read error. This chain uses TRBV7-2 with TRBJ1-4; D gene unclear. V was pared by 5 bases and J by 5 bases, with 9 bases between. Per germline, CDR1 SGHTA and CDR2 FQGNSA. The CDR3 is 13 residues long. Written as DNA, the CDR3 is TGTACCAGCAGCCCCGATAAAAATGAAAAACTGTTTTTT. It encodes CTSSPDKNEKLFF.

The count of this clonotype is one. V gene TRBV2 combines with J gene TRBJ2-1; TRBD1 agrees at 12 bases. The trim removed 4 bases at V and 6 bases at J, leaving 4 bases unmatched. Germline loops: CDR1 SNHLY, CDR2 FYNNEI. The length of the CDR3 is 15 residues. The CDR3 spells CASSGPGQGANEQFF. The CDR3 DNA sequence: TGTGCCAGCAGTGGTCCGGGACAGGGGGCCAATGAGCAGTTCTTC.

The chain carries TRBV7-2 and TRBJ2-7; tentative D call: TRBD1 (5 bases). Germline V gene lookup returns CDR1 SGHTA and CDR2 FQGNSA. The CDR3 runs to 14 residues. The V gene lost 6 bases and the J gene lost 0 bases, with 12 bases spanning the gap. The CDR3 coding sequence is TGTGCCAGCAGTGACAGCCTCAACTCCTACGAGCAGTACTTC. This codes for CASSDSLNSYEQYF.

In this sample, this clonotype turned up many times. This rearrangement joins TRBV16 to TRBJ2-1; D is perhaps TRBD2 (6 bases). The V and J ends lost 4 bases and 6 bases respectively, with 16 bases between them. Germline V lookup: CDR1 KGHSY, CDR2 FQNENV. The CDR3 runs 15 residues. CDR3 DNA: TGTGCCAGCAGCCCGACGGGGGTCTCGGGCAATGAGCAGTTCTTC. Residues: CASSPTGVSGNEQFF.

The rearrangement joins TRBV10-3 to TRBJ1-1; 10 bases map to TRBD1. This CDR3 region has 17 residues. V trimming: 6 bases; J trimming: 3 bases; junction bases outside the gene matches: 13. Germline V CDR1 and CDR2: ENHRY, SYGVKD. CDR3 in DNA: TGTGCCATCAGCGGACAGGGGGATTTATGGACGGACACTGAAGCTTTCTTT. Amino acid sequence: CAISGQGDLWTDTEAFF.

This clonotype appeared many times. V gene TRBV7-9 combines with J gene TRBJ1-5; 7 nucleotides line up with TRBD1. This CDR3 is 14 amino acids long. Germline V gene data show CDR1 as SEHNR and CDR2 as FQNEAQ (reference sequence). Trimming cost V 5 bases and J 7 bases; bases outside gene matches: 8. CDR3 DNA: TGTGCCAGCAGCCCGACAGGGCGGGAGCAGCCCCAGCATTTT. Its protein product is CASSPTGREQPQHF. Full variable domain (rest looked up from reference TRBV7-9 and TRBJ1-5): DTGVSQNPRHKITKRGQNVTFRCDPISEHNRLYWYRQTLGQGPEFLTYFQNEAQLEKSRLLSDRFSAERPKGSFSTLEIQRTEQGDSAMYLCASSPTGREQPQHFGDGTRLSIL.

The rearrangement joins TRBV10-3 to TRBJ2-3, with 7 bases aligning to TRBD2. With 0 bases clipped from V and 0 bases from J, the junction kept 6 bases outside the gene matches. The V gene's germline CDR1 is ENHRY and CDR2 SYGVKD. The CDR3 is made up of 17 amino acids. CDR3 loop: CAISESLLAASTDTQYF. The CDR3 DNA follows: TGTGCCATCAGTGAGTCGCTTCTAGCGGCTAGCACAGATACGCAGTATTTT.

The V and J genes are TRBV7-8 and TRBJ2-7; TRBD2 matches 7 bases. Germline V gives CDR1 SGHVS, CDR2 FQNEAQ. V shed 1 base and J 7 bases; nucleotides not matched to a gene: 4. This CDR3 is built from 13 residues. The CDR3 region is CASSLVSGGEQYF. DNA of the CDR3: TGTGCCAGCAGCTTAGTTTCGGGGGGTGAGCAGTACTTC. The full variable domain, with the rest looked up from reference TRBV7-8 and TRBJ2-7, is GAGVSQSPRYKVAKRGQDVALRCDPISGHVSLFWYQQALGQGPEFLTYFQNEAQLDKSGLPSDRFFAERPEGSVSTLKIQRTQQEDSAVYLCASSLVSGGEQYFGPGTRLTVT.

This clonotype was found a few times. The V gene is TRBV6-2 or TRBV6-3, the J gene TRBJ1-1; TRBD1 aligns across 7 bases. V lost 5 bases, J lost 4 bases, and 4 bases stayed unmatched. This CDR3 has 13 amino acids. Per germline, CDR1 MNHEY and CDR2 SVGEGT. In DNA, the CDR3 is TGTGCCAGCAGTCGCCGGGACAGCACTGAAGCTTTCTTT. It encodes CASSRRDSTEAFF.

This clonotype was seen only once. The chain carries TRBV3-1 and TRBJ2-2; D call uncertain. Germline V gene lookup returns CDR1 LGHDT and CDR2 YNNKEL (reference sequence). The ends were cut back, 1 base at V and 5 bases at J, with 8 bases in the middle. This CDR3 has 14 amino acids. CDR3 amino acids: CASSQALPTGELFF. As DNA, the CDR3 is TGTGCCAGCAGCCAAGCTCTGCCTACCGGGGAGCTGTTTTTT.

This clonotype occurred many times. The chain joins TRBV20-1 to TRBJ1-6; the match to TRBD1 covers 7 bases. The CDR3 is 15 residues long. CDR1 is DFQATT and CDR2 is SNEGSKA in the germline V gene (reference sequence). J gave up 6 bases and V 1 base, and 6 bases lay outside the gene matches. CDR3 in DNA: TGCAGTGCTAGAGGACAGGGTCTAAGTAATTCACCCCTCCACTTT. Translation gives CSARGQGLSNSPLHF.

The chain has TRBV29-1 and TRBJ2-1, with 9 bases aligning to TRBD1. V shed 4 bases and J 9 bases; nucleotides not matched to a gene: 10. The CDR3 spans 14 residues. Germline CDR1 and CDR2: SQVTM and ANQGSEA. The CDR3 here is CSVAVRDRASEQFF. The CDR3 region has the DNA TGCAGCGTTGCCGTGCGGGACAGGGCTAGTGAGCAGTTCTTC.

This chain links TRBV15 with TRBJ2-3; D call uncertain. The CDR3 is 15 amino acids. The V gene's germline CDR1 is LNHNV and CDR2 YYDKDF (reference sequence). Trimming removed 3 bases at V and 0 bases at J, with 10 bases between. The CDR3: CATSSVGSSTDTQYF. CDR3 DNA: TGTGCCACCAGCAGTGTTGGGTCCAGCACAGATACGCAGTATTTT.

The chain couples TRBV25-1 to TRBJ1-2; D gene ambiguous. Germline values: CDR1 MGHDK, CDR2 SYGVNS. Trimming removed 1 base from V and 8 bases from J, with 11 bases in between. The CDR3 runs to 13 residues. The CDR3 sequence: CASSEFVEGGYTF. DNA for the CDR3: TGTGCCAGCAGTGAATTCGTGGAGGGAGGCTACACCTTC.

Note on this clonotype: The junction shows a germline mismatch at one end, possibly a read error. The rearrangement uses TRBV11-3 and TRBJ2-7, with unresolved D. Germline CDR1 is SGHNT and CDR2 is YENEEA. This CDR3 region has 15 residues. DNA for the CDR3: TGTGCCAGCAGATTAGAATCCCCCCGCCTTTACGAGCGGTACTTC. Its translation: CASRLESPRLYERYF.

This clonotype showed up just a few times. The chain carries TRBV10-3 and TRBJ1-1; TRBD1 aligns across 7 bases. V shed 7 bases, J shed 5 bases, and the junction held 7 bases outside the gene matches. Germline values: CDR1 ENHRY, CDR2 SYGVKD. The CDR3 totals 13 residues. Here the CDR3 reads CAINLQGGTEAFF. The CDR3 region has the DNA TGTGCCATCAATCTCCAGGGGGGGACTGAAGCTTTCTTT.

This clonotype was observed many times. V gene TRBV2 combines with J gene TRBJ2-2; D is uncertain. Germline CDR1 is SNHLY and CDR2 is FYNNEI. There are 15 residues in the CDR3. V gave up 4 bases and J gave up 0 bases, with 9 bases separating them. The CDR3 region has the DNA TGTGCCAGCAGTGGCAAGACAACGAACACCGGGGAGCTGTTTTTT. Translation gives CASSGKTTNTGELFF.

This clonotype was seen ten or more times. The rearrangement links TRBV19 to TRBJ1-1, with D possibly matching TRBD1 (5 bases). V gave up 5 bases and J gave up 7 bases, with 23 bases separating them. The CDR3 totals 16 residues. Germline CDR1 reads LNHDA; CDR2 reads SQIVND (reference sequence). The CDR3 region has the DNA TGTGCCAGTAGTCAGCACACCGGGACGTACGCCAATGAAGCTTTCTTT. Translating gives CASSQHTGTYANEAFF.

This clonotype came up a few times. This chain connects TRBV25-1 to TRBJ2-5; possibly TRBD1 or TRBD2 for D (5 bases each). Germline-derived CDR1 and CDR2 are MGHDK and SYGVNS. Trimming took off 1 base at V and 5 bases at J, with 20 bases between the two ends. This CDR3 contains 17 residues. The CDR3 DNA follows: TGTGCCAGCAGTGAATGGCCGGGGCAGGCCCCCTGGGAGACCCAGTACTTC. As protein: CASSEWPGQAPWETQYF.

This clonotype appeared a single time. This chain uses TRBV9 with TRBJ2-7; 9 bases line up with TRBD2. Germline V gene sequence: CDR1 SGDLS, CDR2 YYNGEE. The ends lost 4 bases at V and 3 bases at J; junction bases unmatched: 8. This CDR3 contains 15 residues. The CDR3 is CASSPGLAQSYEQYF. Written as DNA, the CDR3 is TGTGCCAGCAGCCCCGGACTAGCGCAAAGCTACGAGCAGTACTTC.

This chain uses TRBV25-1 with TRBJ2-1; no reliable D call. This CDR3 has 12 residues. Germline V CDR1 and CDR2: MGHDK, SYGVNS. This chain's CDR3 is CATRGYYNEQFF. In DNA, the CDR3 is TGTGCTACCCGCGGATACTACAATGAGCAGTTCTTC.